This T cell receptor beta chain came from a study of T cell responses to AZD1222 COVID-19 vaccine. Trimming took off 5 bases at V and 0 bases at J, with 13 bases between the two ends. Germline CDR1 SGHAT, CDR2 FQDESV (reference sequence). The CDR3 spans 15 residues. Profiled with immunoSEQ multiplex PCR; TCRdb holds only in-frame clones, not every one. The repertoire holds 100,000 to 150,000 clones, with over 70% as singletons. The study, taken as a whole, reports: Donors, mostly white British, included more females; clonal diversity was possibly underestimated. Spike regions recognized by vaccine-associated CD4 TCRs spanned the protein, led by 160-218 and 743-854. Nearly half of spike-specific TCRs reportedly go after variant regions that carry no mutations.

Note on this clone: The antigen is not known.

The receptor was derived from an adult in good health. The V call is TRBV11-1, the J call TRBJ2-5; tentatively, D is TRBD1 (5 bases). The source was peripheral blood, collected on day 0 of AZD1222 vaccination. The CDR3 DNA reads as TGTGCCAGCAGCGGCAGGGTGGGGAACCAAGAGACCCAGTACTTC. Its protein is CASSGRVGNQETQYF.